The clone carrying this TCR beta chain was picked up one time. The antigen remains unidentified. This entry belongs to a study of beta chain features in type 1 diabetes. The authors sorted CD4+ naive, central memory, regulatory and stem cell-like memory cells via CD45RO/CCR7/CD25/CD127/CD95/CD27. Notes on the study in general: Whatever favoring of shorter templates PCR might show would apply equally to patients and controls.

Expressed TCRB transcripts were sequenced because the isolated RNA had all been reverse transcribed beforehand. The assay was immunoSEQ multiplex PCR, and TCRdb's table has in-frame clones only and misses some. Of around 44,000 clones listed, around 50% are singletons. This sequence originates from a woman under 30 in good health. Sequencing used Tregs from blood.

The CDR3: CSVASLGASTDTQYF. In DNA form, the CDR3 reads TGCAGCGTGGCCTCCCTGGGAGCTAGCACAGATACGCAGTATTTT. The V gene is TRBV29-1, the J gene TRBJ2-3, with a tentative D call TRBD2 (5 bases). The germline CDR1 and CDR2 sequences are SQVTM and ANQGSEA. The CDR3 runs to 15 residues. V gave up 6 bases and J gave up 0 bases, with 16 bases separating them.